The TCR beta chain under discussion was sequenced for a study of blood T cell repertoires in COVID-19. Background on the study: Material from acute and convalescent COVID-19 was sourced from the United States, Italy and Spain. T cells, B-cell-depleted T cells, or PBMCs provided the cDNA or gDNA that served as material.

Clones were read by immunoSEQ multiplex PCR, and TCRdb kept only the in-frame ones, dropping some. This table has about 94,000 clones, over 60% appearing once. Germline V gene lookup returns CDR1 SGHRS and CDR2 YFSETQ. With 1 base removed from V and 2 bases from J, the gap between germline ends came to 11 bases. CDR3 length: 15 amino acids. The material sequenced was peripheral blood. V gene TRBV5-1 combines with J gene TRBJ2-3, with D possibly matching TRBD2 (5 bases). The sequence came from a human donor in a cohort sampled during active COVID-19. The CDR3 region is CASSLNGIVTDTQYF. As DNA, the CDR3 is TGCGCCAGCAGCTTGAACGGGATTGTCACAGATACGCAGTATTTT.